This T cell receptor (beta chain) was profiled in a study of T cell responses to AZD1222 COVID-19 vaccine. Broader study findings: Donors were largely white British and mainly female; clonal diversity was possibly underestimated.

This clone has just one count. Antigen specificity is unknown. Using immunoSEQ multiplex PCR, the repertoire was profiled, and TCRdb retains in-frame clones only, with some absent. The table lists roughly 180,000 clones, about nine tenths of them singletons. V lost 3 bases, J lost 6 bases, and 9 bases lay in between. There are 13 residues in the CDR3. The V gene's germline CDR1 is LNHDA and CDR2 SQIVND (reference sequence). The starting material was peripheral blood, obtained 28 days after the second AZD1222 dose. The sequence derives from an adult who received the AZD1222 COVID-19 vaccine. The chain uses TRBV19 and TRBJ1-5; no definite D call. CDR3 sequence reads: CASSMRFSQPQHF. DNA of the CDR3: TGTGCCAGTAGTATGCGTTTCAGTCAGCCCCAGCATTTT.